A single sample is the source of the 18 T cell receptor beta chains below, sequenced in a study of T cell changes during pregnancy in multiple sclerosis (dated by TCRdb to the late 2010s). Receptor amplification or capture employed the immunoSEQ multiplex PCR assay. This immuneACCESS table, as held by TCRdb, lists in-frame sequences with V and J called but not all clones. Of the missing ones, under half trace to an unresolved V gene in checked studies; the others have no known cause. The sample table shows some 99,000 clones, and about 93% are seen once. More than 0.75% of the sample is held by the ten biggest clonotypes. This specimen was peripheral blood, taken after pregnancy. The receptors stem from a female donor with multiple sclerosis, enrolled in a pregnancy study.

The chain combines TRBV28 with TRBJ1-2; D is possibly TRBD1 (5 bases). This CDR3 is 14 amino acids long. Per germline, CDR1 MDHEN and CDR2 SYDVKM. Trimming left V 4 bases short and J 3 bases short, with 12 bases between. CDR3 residues: CASSSQGGDYGYTF. The CDR3 DNA reads TGTGCCAGCAGTTCCCAGGGAGGTGACTATGGCTACACCTTC.

This chain links TRBV16 with TRBJ2-3, with D perhaps TRBD2 (5 bases). Looked up from germline, CDR1 is KGHSY and CDR2 is FQNENV. Trimming removed 4 bases at V and 6 bases at J, with 14 bases between. The CDR3 runs to 14 residues. CDR3 coding DNA: TGTGCCAGCAGCCTGTCGACCCGAGGGGATACGCAGTATTTT. This codes for CASSLSTRGDTQYF.

The chain recombines TRBV7-2 with TRBJ2-3; D might be TRBD1 (6 bases). This CDR3 comprises 18 residues. CDR1 and CDR2 (germline): SGHTA, FQGNSA. V was pared by 1 base and J by 5 bases, with 22 bases between. The CDR3 sequence: CASSLGPRDTPLGDTQYF. The CDR3 region has the DNA TGTGCCAGCAGCTTAGGCCCCCGGGACACTCCCTTGGGAGATACGCAGTATTTT.

The J gene is TRBJ2-7, the V gene TRBV19; 9 bases line up with TRBD2. Trimming cost V 5 bases and J 2 bases; bases outside gene matches: 7. The CDR3 length is 15 residues. Germline CDR1 and CDR2: LNHDA and SQIVND (reference sequence). CDR3 in DNA: TGTGCCAGTAGTCTTAGCGGGAGAGTCGCCTACGAGCAGTACTTC. It specifies CASSLSGRVAYEQYF.

This sequence joins TRBV4-1 and TRBJ2-1, with 8 bases lining up with TRBD1. Trimming took 1 base from V and 1 from J; bases not matched to a gene: 6. From germline, CDR1 is MGHRA and CDR2 YSYEKL. The CDR3 sequence is 17 residues long. The DNA for the CDR3 is TGCGCCAGCAGCCAAGTCCAGGGGGCGGGATCCTACAATGAGCAGTTCTTC. The encoded protein is CASSQVQGAGSYNEQFF.

In this sample, this clone turned up once. The V and J genes are TRBV5-8 and TRBJ1-1; weak D call: TRBD1 (5 bases). The V gene's germline CDR1 is SGHTS and CDR2 YDEGEE. The CDR3 has 15 residues. Trimming left V 2 bases short and J 4 bases short, with 15 bases between. CDR3 region: CASSFGTVGTTEAFF. DNA for the CDR3: TGTGCCAGCAGCTTCGGGACTGTGGGGACCACTGAAGCTTTCTTT.

The chain links TRBV11-2 to TRBJ2-7; D gene ambiguous. Trimming cost V 1 base and J 5 bases, with 12 bases left between them. CDR3 length: 14 residues. The germline V gene has CDR1 SGHAT and CDR2 FQNNGV. This CDR3 is CASSLVLSPDEQYF. CDR3 nucleotide sequence: TGTGCCAGCAGCTTAGTTCTTAGCCCAGACGAGCAGTACTTC.

This chain joins TRBV4-1 and TRBJ2-7; tentative D call: TRBD1 (6 bases). In germline, CDR1 is MGHRA, CDR2 YSYEKL. The CDR3 has 14 amino acids. V gave up 4 bases and J gave up 6 bases, with 16 bases separating them. The CDR3 bases are TGCGCCAGCAGCCTAAACCAGGGGTTTCTCGAGCAGTACTTC. This codes for CASSLNQGFLEQYF.

The rearrangement uses TRBV18 and TRBJ2-1, with D maybe TRBD2 (6 bases). The V gene lost 0 bases and the J gene lost 7 bases, with 10 bases spanning the gap. Germline V gives CDR1 KGHSH, CDR2 LQKENI. The length of the CDR3 is 14 residues. The DNA of the CDR3 is TGTGCCAGCTCACCACCACCGGCGGGGAATGAGCAGTTCTTC. This codes for CASSPPPAGNEQFF.

This clone was counted only a few times. V gene TRBV6-1 combines with J gene TRBJ1-5, with 7 bases lining up with TRBD1. Germline V gene sequence: CDR1 MNHNS, CDR2 SASEGT. After removal of 3 bases from V and 4 bases from J, the junction contained 9 bases not matched to a gene. CDR3 length: 16 residues. Written as DNA, the CDR3 is TGTGCCAGCAGTGATGTTCGACAGGGAACGAATCAGCCCCAGCATTTT. It codes for CASSDVRQGTNQPQHF.

The chain uses TRBV18 and TRBJ2-3; TRBD2 aligns across 7 bases. CDR3 length: 15 amino acids. CDR1 and CDR2 from the germline V gene are KGHSH and LQKENI. With V trimmed by 3 bases and J by 2 bases, 5 bases remained unmatched. This chain's CDR3 is CASSPQRGPTDTQYF. The CDR3, as DNA: TGTGCCAGCTCACCCCAGCGGGGCCCCACAGATACGCAGTATTTT.

The J gene is TRBJ1-1, the V gene TRBV19, with TRBD1 identical over 9 bases. The CDR3 runs 14 residues. Looked up from germline, CDR1 is LNHDA and CDR2 is SQIVND (reference sequence). Germline trimming cut 6 bases from V and 3 bases from J; bases unmatched to any gene: 5. The CDR3 nucleotides are TGTGCCAGTAGCCTGACAGGGGGTTACACTGAAGCTTTCTTT. Its protein is CASSLTGGYTEAFF.

CDR3 in DNA: TGTGCCAGCAGTTCCCTGACTAGCGGCTCCTACAATGAGCAGTTCTTC. Its translation is CASSSLTSGSYNEQFF. The V and J genes are TRBV6-5 and TRBJ2-1; 9 nucleotides line up with TRBD2. Trimming removed 4 bases from V and 0 bases from J; junction bases left unmatched: 4. The CDR3 spans 16 residues. Germline V CDR1 and CDR2: MNHEY, SVGAGI.

The chain is built from TRBV5-4 and TRBJ2-1; D might be TRBD1 (6 bases). Germline V CDR1 and CDR2: SGHNT, YYREEE (reference sequence). V shed 1 base and J shed 2 bases, with 10 bases lying between them. This CDR3 region has 15 residues. The CDR3 DNA follows: TGTGCCAGCAGCTTGCCGACAGGAGCCTACAATGAGCAGTTCTTC. It yields the protein CASSLPTGAYNEQFF.

J is TRBJ2-3 and V is TRBV27, with D perhaps matching TRBD2 (5 bases). Germline lookup yields CDR1 MNHEY and CDR2 SMNVEV (reference sequence). CDR3 length: 16 amino acids. V was shortened by 6 bases and J by 4 bases, with 20 bases between the two germline ends. CDR3 sequence: CASRTTGTRVADTQYF. Written as DNA, the CDR3 is TGTGCCAGCAGGACCACGGGAACTCGGGTCGCAGATACGCAGTATTTT.

The chain uses TRBV6-1 and TRBJ2-4; a possible D gene is TRBD2 (6 bases). Per the germline V gene, CDR1 is MNHNS and CDR2 is SASEGT. V was cut by 1 base and J by 3 bases, with 10 bases left in between. The CDR3 has 15 residues. The CDR3 DNA is TGTGCCAGCAGTGAAGGACGGGAGTACAAAAACATTCAGTACTTC. Translation: CASSEGREYKNIQYF.

The V gene is TRBV7-8, the J gene TRBJ2-3; TRBD2 matches at 7 bases. The CDR3 consists of 15 residues. Unmatched junction bases numbered 7, after V lost 5 bases and J lost 2 bases. Germline CDR1 reads SGHVS; CDR2 reads FQNEAQ. The CDR3 sequence: CASSGAGRPTDTQYF. The DNA for the CDR3 is TGTGCCAGCAGCGGAGCGGGACGGCCCACAGATACGCAGTATTTT.

The chain employs TRBV19 and TRBJ1-1; the D is unclear. This CDR3 has 15 residues. Trimming shortened V by 3 bases and J by 1 base, and 12 bases separated the two germline ends. Germline lookup yields CDR1 LNHDA and CDR2 SQIVND (reference sequence). CDR3 DNA: TGTGCCAGTAGTATTCGGGCGGGAGGGAACACTGAAGCTTTCTTT. Protein sequence: CASSIRAGGNTEAFF.